This T cell receptor (beta chain) is drawn from a study of technical replicates of blood from a handful of donors. Measured with immunoSEQ multiplex PCR; TCRdb has only the in-frame clones, and not every one. The sample yields about 100,000 clones, 95% seen once. Trimming removed 4 bases from V and 5 bases from J; junction bases left unmatched: 11. The germline V gene has CDR1 MNHNS and CDR2 SASEGT. The CDR3 sequence is 16 residues long. The sample consisted of T cells isolated from PBMCs. This chain connects TRBV6-1 to TRBJ1-1, with TRBD1 identical over 9 bases. This TCR derives from a human donor in good health. The CDR3 nucleotides are TGTGCCAGCAGTGGTATTAGACAGGGGGAAGGGACTGAAGCTTTCTTT. It yields the protein CASSGIRQGEGTEAFF.